This T cell receptor beta chain was captured by sequencing in a study of blood T cell repertoires in COVID-19. This CDR3 spans 15 amino acids. Germline V gives CDR1 SEHNR, CDR2 FQNEAQ (reference sequence). V lost 5 bases and J lost 9; bases outside the gene matches: 13. The assay was immunoSEQ multiplex PCR, and TCRdb's table has in-frame clones only and misses some. The sample contains 90,000 to 120,000 clones, 65% to 90% of which appear only once. This chain connects TRBV7-9 to TRBJ1-3; TRBD1 matches at 7 bases. This receptor was obtained from a man between 60 and 70 years old with acute or convalescent COVID-19. Sequencing used peripheral blood. Here the CDR3 DNA reads TGTGCCAGCAGCACCGGGACAGACGAAGGTAGCACCATATATTTT. It translates to CASSTGTDEGSTIYF.